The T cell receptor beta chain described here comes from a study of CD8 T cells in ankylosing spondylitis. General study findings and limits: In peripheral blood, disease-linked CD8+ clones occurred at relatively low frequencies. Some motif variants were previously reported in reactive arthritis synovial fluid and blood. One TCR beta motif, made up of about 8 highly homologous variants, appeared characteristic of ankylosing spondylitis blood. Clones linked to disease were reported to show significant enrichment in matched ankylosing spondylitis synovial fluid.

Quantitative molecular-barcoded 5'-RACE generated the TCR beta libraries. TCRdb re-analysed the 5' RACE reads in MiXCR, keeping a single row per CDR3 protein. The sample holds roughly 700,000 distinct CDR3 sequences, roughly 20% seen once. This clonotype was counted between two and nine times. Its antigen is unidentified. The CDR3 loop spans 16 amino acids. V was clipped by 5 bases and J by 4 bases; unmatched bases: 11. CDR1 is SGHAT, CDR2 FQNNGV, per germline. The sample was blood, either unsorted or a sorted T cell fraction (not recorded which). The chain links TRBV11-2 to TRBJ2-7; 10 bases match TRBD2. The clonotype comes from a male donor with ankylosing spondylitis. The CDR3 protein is CASSPTTSGVWYEQYF. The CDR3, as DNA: TGTGCCAGCAGCCCCACCACTAGCGGGGTTTGGTACGAGCAGTACTTC.